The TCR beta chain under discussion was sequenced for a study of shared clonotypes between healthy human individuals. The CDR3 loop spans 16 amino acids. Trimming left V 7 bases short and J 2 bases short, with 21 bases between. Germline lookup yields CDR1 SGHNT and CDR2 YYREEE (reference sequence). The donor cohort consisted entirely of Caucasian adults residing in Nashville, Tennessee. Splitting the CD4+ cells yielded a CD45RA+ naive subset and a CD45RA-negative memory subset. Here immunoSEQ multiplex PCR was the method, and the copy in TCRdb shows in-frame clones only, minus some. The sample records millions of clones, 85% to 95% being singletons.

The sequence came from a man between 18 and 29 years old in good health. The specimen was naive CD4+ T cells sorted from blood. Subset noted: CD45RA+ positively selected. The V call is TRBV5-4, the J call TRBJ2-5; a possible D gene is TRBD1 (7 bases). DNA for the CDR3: TGTGCCAGCGGCTCAAACGCCAGGGGGGTTCAAGAGACCCAGTACTTC. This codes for CASGSNARGVQETQYF. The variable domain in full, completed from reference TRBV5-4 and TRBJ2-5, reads ETGVTQSPTHLIKTRGQQVTLRCSSQSGHNTVSWYQQALGQGPQFIFQYYREEENGRGNFPPRFSGLQFPNYSSELNVNALELDDSALYLCASGSNARGVQETQYFGPGTRLLVL.